This passage covers 20 T cell receptor beta chains from one sample sequenced in a study of T cell responses to AZD1222 COVID-19 vaccine. Produced via immunoSEQ multiplex PCR; TCRdb's table is partial and in-frame only. Here the sample spans approximately 190,000 clones, 90% to 95% being singletons. The starting material was peripheral blood, obtained on day 0 of AZD1222 vaccination. Receptors were obtained from an adult in good health.

The chain employs TRBV18 and TRBJ1-1; perhaps TRBD1 as D (5 bases). V gave up 6 bases and J gave up 2 bases, with 16 bases separating them. The CDR3 has 15 residues. CDR1 KGHSH and CDR2 LQKENI come from the germline V gene. CDR3 bases: TGTGCCAGCTCGCGCAGGAGGGACCTCAACACTGAAGCTTTCTTT. It encodes CASSRRRDLNTEAFF.

V usage is TRBV19 and J usage is TRBJ2-3; 10 bases match TRBD1. The germline CDR1 and CDR2 sequences are LNHDA and SQIVND (reference sequence). The V segment lost 5 bases and the J segment 2 bases; nucleotides outside the gene matches: 10. This CDR3 is built from 17 residues. In DNA, the CDR3 is TGTGCCAGTAGTCCCGGGACAGGGGTACCCACCACAGATACGCAGTATTTT. Translation gives CASSPGTGVPTTDTQYF.

The chain has TRBV20-1 and TRBJ1-2; 7 bases match TRBD1. Germline trimming cut 4 bases from V and 5 bases from J; bases unmatched to any gene: 1. CDR3 length: 11 residues. CDR1 is DFQATT and CDR2 is SNEGSKA in the germline V gene (reference sequence). The CDR3 reads CSAMTGYGYTF. Written as DNA, the CDR3 is TGCAGTGCTATGACAGGGTATGGCTACACCTTC.

V is TRBV6-2 or TRBV6-3 and J is TRBJ2-7, with 8 bases identical to TRBD1. V lost 5 bases and J lost 2; bases outside the gene matches: 8. This CDR3 is 15 amino acids long. Germline V gives CDR1 MNHEY, CDR2 SVGEGT. The CDR3 reads CASSKETGGPYEQYF. The CDR3 DNA is TGTGCCAGCAGTAAGGAAACAGGGGGACCCTACGAGCAGTACTTC.

The gene calls are TRBV12-3 or TRBV12-4 and TRBJ2-5; D uncertain. The CDR3 runs to 13 residues. V lost 5 bases and J lost 5, with 12 bases in between. CDR3 protein: CASSPSGRETQYF. The CDR3 coding sequence is TGTGCCAGCAGTCCATCAGGCAGGGAGACCCAGTACTTC.

V usage is TRBV30 and J usage is TRBJ2-7, with no clear D. Germline-derived CDR1 and CDR2 are GTSNPN and SVGIG (reference sequence). The V end was cut by 1 base, the J end by 11 bases, with 15 bases between. The CDR3 totals 12 residues. The CDR3 sequence is CAWSANGRTEYF. In DNA, the CDR3 is TGTGCCTGGAGTGCCAACGGACGGACGGAGTACTTC.

The chain is built from TRBV18 and TRBJ2-2; 8 bases map to TRBD1. J gave up 5 bases and V 2 bases, and 7 bases lay outside the gene matches. The CDR3 sequence is 16 residues long. Per germline, CDR1 KGHSH and CDR2 LQKENI. The CDR3: CASSPRAGGWTGELFF. CDR3 DNA sequence: TGTGCCAGCTCACCAAGAGCAGGGGGCTGGACCGGGGAGCTGTTTTTT.

The chain combines TRBV6-5 with TRBJ2-4; no firm D call. This CDR3 has 13 amino acids. Trimming removed 4 bases from V and 8 bases from J, with 12 bases in between. CDR1 and CDR2 (germline): MNHEY, SVGAGI. The CDR3: CASSSGAAYIQYF. The CDR3 nucleotides are TGTGCCAGCAGTTCGGGTGCTGCATACATTCAGTACTTC.

V and J are TRBV9 and TRBJ1-3; no definite D call. Germline CDR1 and CDR2: SGDLS and YYNGEE. V was pared by 0 bases and J by 4 bases, with 8 bases between. The CDR3 totals 14 residues. The CDR3 bases are TGTGCCAGCAGCGTAGCTCCAGTAGGAAACACCATATATTTT. Translated: CASSVAPVGNTIYF.

The rearrangement uses TRBV4-1 and TRBJ2-7; 7 nucleotides line up with TRBD1. Trimming took 5 bases from V and 2 from J; bases not matched to a gene: 9. Germline CDR1 is MGHRA and CDR2 is YSYEKL. The CDR3 runs to 15 residues. This chain's CDR3 is CASSTGASSPYEQYF. For the CDR3, the DNA is TGCGCCAGCAGCACAGGGGCCTCCTCGCCCTACGAGCAGTACTTC.

The chain uses TRBV5-1 and TRBJ1-1; TRBD1 matches 9 bases. With 4 bases clipped from V and 10 bases from J, the junction kept 8 bases outside the gene matches. Germline-derived CDR1 and CDR2 are SGHRS and YFSETQ. CDR3 length: 13 residues. Here the CDR3 DNA reads TGCGCCAGCAGCGTGGGACAGGGCGGTGGAGCTTTCTTT. Translated: CASSVGQGGGAFF.

The rearrangement links TRBV23-1 to TRBJ1-2; TRBD1 aligns across 8 bases. TRBV23-1 counts as an open reading frame of uncertain function. J lost 4 bases, V lost 0 bases, and 7 bases had no gene match. This CDR3 is 16 amino acids long. The CDR3: CASSQSNYRGSYGYTF. CDR3 sequence (DNA): TGCGCCAGCAGTCAATCGAATTACAGGGGGTCCTATGGCTACACCTTC.

This chain joins TRBV29-1 and TRBJ2-3; D gene unclear. V was clipped by 5 bases and J by 6 bases, with 9 bases between them. This CDR3 is 11 amino acids long. Germline V gene sequence: CDR1 SQVTM, CDR2 ANQGSEA. The CDR3 DNA is TGCAGCGTTCCCCCGAGGGATACGCAGTATTTT. Translating it yields CSVPPRDTQYF.

The chain employs TRBV29-1 and TRBJ1-2; D is uncertain. Looked up from germline, CDR1 is SQVTM and CDR2 is ANQGSEA. Trimming removed 3 bases at V and 3 bases at J, with 11 bases between. The CDR3 loop spans 13 amino acids. The CDR3 region is CSVDLPWDYGYTF. The CDR3 coding sequence is TGCAGCGTTGATCTCCCTTGGGACTATGGCTACACCTTC. The full variable domain, with the rest looked up from reference TRBV29-1 and TRBJ1-2, is SAVISQKPSRDICQRGTSLTIQCQVDSQVTMMFWYRQQPGQSLTLIATANQGSEATYESGFVIDKFPISRPNLTFSTLTVSNMSPEDSSIYLCSVDLPWDYGYTFGSGTRLTVV.

The V gene is TRBV11-2, the J gene TRBJ1-1; D is uncertain. The CDR3 is 11 amino acids. Trimming left V 1 base short and J 10 bases short, with 7 bases between. Germline CDR1 and CDR2: SGHAT and FQNNGV. The CDR3 sequence is CASSLVGAAFF. The DNA of the CDR3 is TGTGCCAGCAGCTTAGTTGGTGCAGCTTTCTTT.

The rearrangement joins TRBV29-1 to TRBJ1-1; D perhaps matches TRBD1 (5 bases). Looked up from germline, CDR1 is SQVTM and CDR2 is ANQGSEA. V was cut by 2 bases and J by 2 bases, with 18 bases left in between. This CDR3 has 16 residues. CDR3 coding DNA: TGCAGCGTTGAAAGTTTTAAGGGCGGGGGAAACACTGAAGCTTTCTTT. It codes for CSVESFKGGGNTEAFF.

J is TRBJ2-1 and V is TRBV11-2; D is perhaps TRBD2 (5 bases). Per germline, CDR1 SGHAT and CDR2 FQNNGV. Trimming stripped 5 bases from V and 4 bases from J, with 12 bases between. The CDR3 sequence is 14 residues long. In DNA form, the CDR3 reads TGTGCCAGCAGCCGGGGTTTGGAATACAATGAGCAGTTCTTC. This gives the protein CASSRGLEYNEQFF.

CDR3 loop: CASSPLTGGPYEQYF. Here the CDR3 DNA reads TGTGCCAGTAGTCCTCTGACAGGGGGGCCCTACGAGCAGTACTTC. The J gene is TRBJ2-7, the V gene TRBV19; TRBD1 agrees at 9 bases. Germline V gene lookup returns CDR1 LNHDA and CDR2 SQIVND (reference sequence). The ends lost 5 bases at V and 2 bases at J; junction bases unmatched: 7. The CDR3 length is 15 residues.

The V and J genes are TRBV5-6 and TRBJ1-3; D uncertain. V was shortened by 4 bases and J by 15 bases, with 20 bases between the two germline ends. The germline CDR1 and CDR2 sequences are SGHDT and YYEEEE. This CDR3 contains 13 residues. The CDR3 is CASSPRREGPTYF. CDR3 DNA: TGTGCCAGCAGCCCCCGTCGAGAGGGTCCGACATATTTT.

In regard to this clone: This CDR3 is also generated by other DNA sequences in the sample. The chain uses TRBV29-1 and TRBJ1-1, with no clear D. CDR3 length: 11 residues. V dropped 5 bases and J dropped 1 base, with 5 bases sitting between them. Germline CDR1 SQVTM, CDR2 ANQGSEA. CDR3 in amino acids: CSVPGNTEAFF. DNA for the CDR3: TGCAGCGTTCCGGGGAACACTGAAGCTTTCTTT.